Listed below are T cell receptor beta chains from one sample, sequenced in a study of PD-L1 blockade in urothelial cancer. The method was immunoSEQ multiplex PCR; TCRdb's version includes in-frame clones alone and lacks a portion of them. This sample carries about 52,000 clones, around 79% of them seen once, and the ten largest clones take roughly 3.9%. Material: PBMCs, obtained around atezolizumab (anti-PD-L1) treatment. Receptors were obtained from a man aged 70 or older with urothelial cancer. CDR3s include the opening cysteine and the closing phenylalanine or tryptophan. Fields, in order: D gene, V gene, J gene, CDR3 protein. A D gene is named only where the DNA matches it firmly.

D gene: TRBD2; V gene: TRBV7-9; J gene: TRBJ2-1; CDR3 protein: CASSFTLAGRDEQFF
D gene: TRBD2; V gene: TRBV27; J gene: TRBJ2-1; CDR3 protein: CASSRSGSNNEQFF
D gene: TRBD1; V gene: TRBV9; J gene: TRBJ2-6; CDR3 protein: CASSLTGSGANVLTF
D gene: TRBD1; V gene: TRBV6-5; J gene: TRBJ1-2; CDR3 protein: CASSYSAGTGFYGYTF
D gene: -; V gene: TRBV7-3; J gene: TRBJ2-6; CDR3 protein: CASSLGGGGANVLTF
D gene: -; V gene: TRBV21-1; J gene: TRBJ2-7; CDR3 protein: CASSGTSGYSYEQYF
D gene: -; V gene: TRBV7-2; J gene: TRBJ1-3; CDR3 protein: CASRGDGNTIYF
D gene: TRBD1; V gene: TRBV5-1; J gene: TRBJ2-7; CDR3 protein: CASSSPGQTYEQYF
D gene: TRBD1; V gene: TRBV2; J gene: TRBJ1-1; CDR3 protein: CASSGFAGQGMNTEAFF
D gene: TRBD1; V gene: TRBV7-2; J gene: TRBJ2-5; CDR3 protein: CASSSRTGGTSLETQYF
D gene: TRBD2; V gene: TRBV10-2; J gene: TRBJ2-2; CDR3 protein: CASSETLAGNTGELFF
D gene: -; V gene: TRBV4-1; J gene: TRBJ2-7; CDR3 protein: CASSQAPGSSYEQYF
D gene: -; V gene: TRBV18; J gene: TRBJ2-7; CDR3 protein: CASSQADQTEQYF
D gene: TRBD2; V gene: TRBV5-1; J gene: TRBJ2-5; CDR3 protein: CASSLGLAAGGETQYF
D gene: -; V gene: TRBV7-2; J gene: TRBJ2-7; CDR3 protein: CASSLIPGDYEQYF
D gene: TRBD1; V gene: TRBV7-2; J gene: TRBJ1-5; CDR3 protein: CASSLARDRGVYSNQPQHF
D gene: TRBD1; V gene: TRBV6-6; J gene: TRBJ1-2; CDR3 protein: CASSYLDREGYGYTF
D gene: -; V gene: TRBV4-2; J gene: TRBJ2-1; CDR3 protein: CASSQARNRNNEQFF
D gene: -; V gene: TRBV6-6; J gene: TRBJ2-5; CDR3 protein: CASSLNGETQYF
D gene: TRBD2; V gene: TRBV7-3; J gene: TRBJ2-5; CDR3 protein: CASSRTSGAQETQYF
D gene: TRBD1; V gene: TRBV14; J gene: TRBJ2-6; CDR3 protein: CASSQDRRQGAWSGANVLTF
D gene: TRBD1; V gene: TRBV14; J gene: TRBJ1-2; CDR3 protein: CASILWGQGAPNYGYTF
D gene: TRBD2; V gene: TRBV5-5; J gene: TRBJ2-5; CDR3 protein: CASSLAVGGGGQETQYF
D gene: -; V gene: TRBV28; J gene: TRBJ2-5; CDR3 protein: CASSPVGVGVGETQYF
D gene: -; V gene: TRBV4-2; J gene: TRBJ1-2; CDR3 protein: CASSQDGRTARFWGYTF
D gene: TRBD1; V gene: TRBV25-1; J gene: TRBJ2-3; CDR3 protein: CASSEPASGTAEDTQYF